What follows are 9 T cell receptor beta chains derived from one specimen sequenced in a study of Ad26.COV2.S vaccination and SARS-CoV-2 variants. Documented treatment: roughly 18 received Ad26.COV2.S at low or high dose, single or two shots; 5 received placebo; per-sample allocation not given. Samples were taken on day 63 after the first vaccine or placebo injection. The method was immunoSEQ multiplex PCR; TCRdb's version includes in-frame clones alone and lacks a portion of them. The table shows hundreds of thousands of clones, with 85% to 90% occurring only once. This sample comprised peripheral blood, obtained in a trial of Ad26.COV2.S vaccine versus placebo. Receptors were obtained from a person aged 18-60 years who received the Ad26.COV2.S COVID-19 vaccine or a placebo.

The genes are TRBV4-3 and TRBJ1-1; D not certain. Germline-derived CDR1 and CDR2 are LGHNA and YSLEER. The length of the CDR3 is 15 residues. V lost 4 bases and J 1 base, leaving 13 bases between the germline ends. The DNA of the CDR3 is TGCGCCAGCAGCCCCGTCGGCGGGCAGAACACTGAAGCTTTCTTT. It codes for CASSPVGGQNTEAFF.

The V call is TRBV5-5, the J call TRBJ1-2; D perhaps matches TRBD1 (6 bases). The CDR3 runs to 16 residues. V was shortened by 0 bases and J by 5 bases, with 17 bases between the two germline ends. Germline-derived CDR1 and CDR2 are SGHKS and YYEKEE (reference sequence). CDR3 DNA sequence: TGTGCCAGCAGCTTGGGTTGGGGCAGGGGCGATTATGGCTACACCTTC. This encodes CASSLGWGRGDYGYTF.

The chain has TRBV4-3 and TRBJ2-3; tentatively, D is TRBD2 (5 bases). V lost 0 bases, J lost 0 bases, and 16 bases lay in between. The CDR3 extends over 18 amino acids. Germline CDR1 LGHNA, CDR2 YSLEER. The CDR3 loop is CASSQDPASSLSTDTQYF. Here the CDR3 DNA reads TGCGCCAGCAGCCAAGATCCTGCTAGCTCCCTAAGCACAGATACGCAGTATTTT.

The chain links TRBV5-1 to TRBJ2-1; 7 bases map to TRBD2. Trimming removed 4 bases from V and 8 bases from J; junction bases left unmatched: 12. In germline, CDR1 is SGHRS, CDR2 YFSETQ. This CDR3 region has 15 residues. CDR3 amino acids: CASSLTGGGEDEQFF. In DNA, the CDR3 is TGCGCCAGCAGCCTGACGGGAGGCGGGGAGGATGAGCAGTTCTTC.

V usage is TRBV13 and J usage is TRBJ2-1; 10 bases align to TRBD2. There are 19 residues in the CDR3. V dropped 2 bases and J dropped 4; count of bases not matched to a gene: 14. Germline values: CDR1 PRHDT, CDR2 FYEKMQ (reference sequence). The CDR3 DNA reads TGTGCCAGCAGCTTATCTCCGATCCCGAGCGGGAGGGGGTACAATGAGCAGTTCTTC. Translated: CASSLSPIPSGRGYNEQFF.

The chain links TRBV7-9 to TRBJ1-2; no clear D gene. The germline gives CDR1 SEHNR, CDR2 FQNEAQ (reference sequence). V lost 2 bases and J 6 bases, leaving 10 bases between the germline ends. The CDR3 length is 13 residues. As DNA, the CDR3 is TGTGCCAGCAGCTTATGGCCAGAGGATGGCTACACCTTC. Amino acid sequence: CASSLWPEDGYTF.

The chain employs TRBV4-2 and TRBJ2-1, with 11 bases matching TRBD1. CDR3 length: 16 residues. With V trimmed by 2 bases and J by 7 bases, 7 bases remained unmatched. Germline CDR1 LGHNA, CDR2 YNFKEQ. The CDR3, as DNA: TGTGCCAGCAGCCAAAGGGGGGACAGGGGGTGGAATGAGCAGTTCTTC. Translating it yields CASSQRGDRGWNEQFF.

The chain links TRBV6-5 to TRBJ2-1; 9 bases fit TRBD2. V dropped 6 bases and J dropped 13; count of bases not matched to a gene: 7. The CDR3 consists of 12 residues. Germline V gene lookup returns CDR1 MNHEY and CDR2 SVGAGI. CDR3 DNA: TGTGCCAGCAGAGACGGGACTAGCAATCAGTTCTTC. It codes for CASRDGTSNQFF.

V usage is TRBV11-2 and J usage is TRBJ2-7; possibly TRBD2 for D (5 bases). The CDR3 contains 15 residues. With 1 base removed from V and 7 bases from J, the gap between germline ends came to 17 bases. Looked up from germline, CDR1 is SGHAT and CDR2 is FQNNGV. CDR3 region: CASSLVANPPGEQYV. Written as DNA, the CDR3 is TGTGCCAGCAGCTTAGTTGCGAACCCCCCGGGGGAGCAGTACGTC.